Listed below are T cell receptor beta chains from one sample, sequenced in a study of control samples from healthy donors and cancer patients. Repertoires were generated with immunoSEQ multiplex PCR, while TCRdb's copy carries only in-frame clones and drops some. The top ten clones hold roughly 1.6% of a sample with roughly 170,000 clones, just under 95% of them seen once. The sample comprised blood. All receptors derive from a man aged 18 to 29 in good health. Both conserved end residues are part of each CDR3. D genes are given only for firm matches.

V: TRBV30
D: .
J: TRBJ2-7
DNA: TGTGCCTGGAGTCCGCAACCAGGTCTTGCGGTCTACGAGCAGTACTTC
CDR3: CAWSPQPGLAVYEQYF

V: TRBV5-1
D: .
J: TRBJ1-1
DNA: TGCGCCAGCAGCGTCGGGGGCGTATTCACTGAAGCTTTCTTT
CDR3: CASSVGGVFTEAFF

V: TRBV4-1
D: .
J: TRBJ2-7
DNA: TGCGCCAGCAGCCAAGAATTGGGCGGGACCTACGAGCAGTACTTC
CDR3: CASSQELGGTYEQYF

V: TRBV19
D: .
J: TRBJ2-6
DNA: TGTGCCAGTAGTATAGGCACAGGGTATCTCTCTGGGGCCAACGTCCTGACTTTC
CDR3: CASSIGTGYLSGANVLTF

V: TRBV25-1
D: .
J: TRBJ1-3
DNA: TGTGCCAGCAGTGAATTCGGGGCTGGAAACACCATATATTTT
CDR3: CASSEFGAGNTIYF

V: TRBV7-2
D: .
J: TRBJ2-1
DNA: TGTGCCAGCAGCAAATCAGGACTGTCTCCCGATGAGCAGTTCTTC
CDR3: CASSKSGLSPDEQFF

V: TRBV12-3/TRBV12-4
D: .
J: TRBJ1-5
DNA: TGTGCCAGCAGTTTTTTAAATCAGCCCCAGCATTTT
CDR3: CASSFLNQPQHF

V: TRBV7-9
D: TRBD1
J: TRBJ1-5
DNA: TGTGCCAGCAGCCCTGGACAGGGGGCTGTTGGCAATCAGCCCCAGCATTTT
CDR3: CASSPGQGAVGNQPQHF

V: TRBV5-6
D: .
J: TRBJ1-3
DNA: TGTGCCAGCAAACGGCTAGCTGGAAACACCATATATTTT
CDR3: CASKRLAGNTIYF

V: TRBV19
D: .
J: TRBJ2-5
DNA: TGTGCCAGTAGTATAGGTCTCCAGCAAGAGACCCAGTACTTC
CDR3: CASSIGLQQETQYF

V: TRBV12-3/TRBV12-4
D: TRBD1
J: TRBJ1-1
DNA: TGTGCCAGCTCATGGGGACAGGGAGCTTTCTTT
CDR3: CASSWGQGAFF

V: TRBV7-9
D: TRBD2
J: TRBJ2-2
DNA: TGTGCCAGCAGCTTTAGCGGGGGGGCGCCCGGGGAGCTGTTTTTT
CDR3: CASSFSGGAPGELFF

V: TRBV4-2
D: TRBD1
J: TRBJ1-5
DNA: TGTGCCAGCAGCCAAGAGCAAGGGGGACAGGGTCCACGTCAGCCCCAGCATTTT
CDR3: CASSQEQGGQGPRQPQHF